Below, 29 T cell receptor beta chains from the same sample are listed, as sequenced in a study of T cell repertoires in cytomegalovirus infection. TCRdb redid the calling of the reads with MiXCR, one entry per CDR3 protein. The sample has 830,000 or so distinct CDR3 sequences; approximately 32% are singletons. Antigens for these TCRs are unknown. Sequencing used cultured CD8+ T cells from PBMCs, obtained from culture after CMV antigen stimulation. The receptors originated from a human donor in good health (CMV status not recorded). Some clones in this sample may be carry-over from other donors' samples.

This clonotype came up a few times. The gene calls are TRBV7-8 and TRBJ1-5; tentative D call: TRBD1 (5 bases). Germline assignment: CDR1 SGHVS and CDR2 FQNEAQ. The CDR3 is made up of 15 amino acids. The V gene lost 5 bases and the J gene lost 5 bases, with 16 bases spanning the gap. The DNA of the CDR3 is TGTGCCAGCAGCCCAAGGGACGGCGGGGATCAGCCCCAGCATTTT. This gives the protein CASSPRDGGDQPQHF.

The genes are TRBV11-2 and TRBJ1-4; maybe TRBD1 (5 bases). From germline, CDR1 is SGHAT and CDR2 FQNNGV. With 4 bases removed from V and 0 bases from J, the gap between germline ends came to 15 bases. The CDR3 runs to 17 residues. CDR3 DNA sequence: TGTGCCAGCAGCTCCATCGGGGGGTATGCAACTAATGAAAAACTGTTTTTT. Amino acid sequence: CASSSIGGYATNEKLFF.

The chain couples TRBV11-2 to TRBJ2-1; 9 bases map to TRBD1. The V gene's germline CDR1 is SGHAT and CDR2 FQNNGV. The CDR3 covers 14 residues. V gave up 4 bases and J gave up 5 bases; unmatched junction bases: 3. This CDR3 is CASSWGQGHNEQFF. The CDR3 region has the DNA TGTGCCAGCAGCTGGGGACAGGGCCACAATGAGCAGTTCTTC.

The rearrangement links TRBV28 to TRBJ2-1; D is ambiguous. The CDR3 length is 11 residues. Trimming removed 2 bases from V and 12 bases from J, with 8 bases in between. Germline V lookup: CDR1 MDHEN, CDR2 SYDVKM. The CDR3 region is CASSLTQRQFF. For the CDR3, the DNA is TGTGCCAGCAGTTTAACACAACGGCAGTTCTTC.

The sample holds a few counts of this clonotype. This chain connects TRBV27 to TRBJ2-4; D not resolved. The CDR3 runs 13 residues. V lost 5 bases to trimming and J lost 0 bases, with 5 bases between them. Germline V gives CDR1 MNHEY, CDR2 SMNVEV (reference sequence). This CDR3 reads CASSPSAKNIQYF. CDR3 bases: TGTGCCAGCAGTCCCTCAGCCAAAAACATTCAGTACTTC.

The chain carries TRBV15 and TRBJ1-1; tentative D call: TRBD1 (5 bases). Trimming took off 0 bases at V and 2 bases at J, with 16 bases between the two ends. The germline CDR1 and CDR2 sequences are LNHNV and YYDKDF (reference sequence). CDR3 length: 17 amino acids. CDR3 sequence (DNA): TGTGCCACCAGCAGAGATACGTTGGCACAGGCTAACACTGAAGCTTTCTTT. Encoded protein: CATSRDTLAQANTEAFF.

J is TRBJ2-3 and V is TRBV7-6, with 13 bases fitting TRBD2. V was clipped by 2 bases and J by 2 bases; unmatched bases: 7. The CDR3 is 18 residues long. In germline, CDR1 is SGHVS, CDR2 FNYEAQ. The CDR3 protein is CASSLTTSGGRYTDTQYF. The CDR3 nucleotides are TGTGCCAGCAGCTTAACGACTAGCGGGGGGCGCTACACAGATACGCAGTATTTT.

This clonotype occurred many times. V gene TRBV7-2 combines with J gene TRBJ2-6; no clear D gene. CDR1 is SGHTA and CDR2 is FQGNSA in the germline V gene. CDR3 length: 18 amino acids. With 2 bases removed from V and 0 bases from J, the gap between germline ends came to 14 bases. The CDR3 protein is CASSLLAANPSGANVLTF. DNA of the CDR3: TGTGCCAGCAGCTTACTGGCAGCGAACCCCTCTGGGGCCAACGTCCTGACTTTC.

The rearrangement links TRBV6-6 to TRBJ2-5, with D tentatively TRBD1 (5 bases). Trimming took off 2 bases at V and 5 bases at J, with 15 bases between the two ends. This CDR3 is 15 amino acids long. From germline, CDR1 is MNHNY and CDR2 SVGAGI (reference sequence). CDR3 in DNA: TGTGCCAGCAGTTACGGGGCAGGGCGTGTGGAGACCCAGTACTTC. It codes for CASSYGAGRVETQYF.

This chain uses TRBV6-1 with TRBJ1-4; D call uncertain. Germline lookup yields CDR1 MNHNS and CDR2 SASEGT. Between the trimmed V and J ends, which lost 2 bases and 8 bases, there was a span of 15 bases. The length of the CDR3 is 15 residues. The CDR3 nucleotides read TGTGCCAGCAGTGAATTCCGCGAAAGTGAGGAAAAACTGTTTTTT. It yields the protein CASSEFRESEEKLFF.

This rearrangement joins TRBV2 to TRBJ1-2, with D maybe TRBD1 (5 bases). CDR3 length: 13 amino acids. The germline V gene encodes CDR1 SNHLY and CDR2 FYNNEI. V gave up 9 bases and J gave up 1 base, with 12 bases separating them. The chain's CDR3 is CASTDTDNYGYTF. In DNA form, the CDR3 reads TGTGCCAGTACGGACACGGATAACTATGGCTACACCTTC. The variable domain in full, with the rest retrieved from reference TRBV2 and TRBJ1-2, is EPEVTQTPSHQVTQMGQEVILRCVPISNHLYFYWYRQILGQKVEFLVSFYNNEISEKSEIFDDQFSVERPDGSNFTLKIRSTKLEDSAMYFCASTDTDNYGYTFGSGTRLTVV.

The gene calls are TRBV7-8 and TRBJ1-3; D gene ambiguous. This CDR3 spans 14 amino acids. Germline values: CDR1 SGHVS, CDR2 FQNEAQ. Trimming took off 7 bases at V and 0 bases at J, with 10 bases between the two ends. CDR3 sequence (DNA): TGTGCCAGCACACCAGAGAGCTCTGGAAACACCATATATTTT. It is translated as CASTPESSGNTIYF.

This clonotype was found a few times. J is TRBJ1-2 and V is TRBV6-1; no clear D. Trimming stripped 7 bases from V and 5 bases from J, with 17 bases between. The germline CDR1 and CDR2 sequences are MNHNS and SASEGT. The CDR3 extends over 14 amino acids. CDR3 sequence: CASTPRLGIYGYTF. The CDR3 coding sequence is TGTGCCAGCACTCCTCGGTTGGGAATTTATGGCTACACCTTC.

This clonotype was observed many times. In nucleotides, the CDR3 is TGTGCCAGCAGTCCCCCAGGGACGCTGAACTATGGCTACACCTTC. Translating gives CASSPPGTLNYGYTF. The rearrangement links TRBV12-3 or TRBV12-4 to TRBJ1-2; maybe TRBD1 (5 bases). Trimming removed 5 bases from V and 2 bases from J, with 15 bases in between. The CDR3 covers 15 residues.

The chain joins TRBV14 to TRBJ2-1; D remains ambiguous. Between the trimmed V and J ends, which lost 2 bases and 4 bases, there was a span of 33 bases. This CDR3 has 22 amino acids. CDR1 and CDR2 (germline): SGHDN, FVKESK. The CDR3 here is CASSQSFLSSVKSTQWYNEQFF. The CDR3 DNA follows: TGTGCCAGCAGCCAATCCTTCTTGAGCTCAGTAAAGTCTACCCAATGGTACAATGAGCAGTTCTTC.

This clonotype was picked up a small number of times. The V gene is TRBV20-1, the J gene TRBJ2-7; D is unclear. The V and J ends lost 6 bases and 0 bases respectively, with 12 bases between them. Germline loops: CDR1 DFQATT, CDR2 SNEGSKA (reference sequence). This CDR3 region has 13 residues. The CDR3 spells CSASTDNSYEQYF. The CDR3 nucleotides are TGCAGTGCGAGTACCGACAACTCCTACGAGCAGTACTTC.

This chain joins TRBV19 and TRBJ2-1; 13 bases align to TRBD2. V shed 7 bases and J 5 bases; nucleotides not matched to a gene: 5. The CDR3 covers 15 residues. The V gene's germline CDR1 is LNHDA and CDR2 SQIVND (reference sequence). CDR3 bases: TGTGCCAGTACCGGACTAGCGGGGGTAGACAATGAGCAGTTCTTC. The encoded protein is CASTGLAGVDNEQFF.

The V call is TRBV9, the J call TRBJ2-2; D unresolved. The CDR3 consists of 14 residues. Germline CDR1 SGDLS, CDR2 YYNGEE. With 0 bases removed from V and 5 bases from J, the gap between germline ends came to 8 bases. The CDR3 sequence: CASSVATVTGELFF. The CDR3 DNA reads TGTGCCAGCAGCGTAGCTACGGTAACCGGGGAGCTGTTTTTT.

The chain uses TRBV7-2 and TRBJ2-7, with TRBD1 matching over 9 bases. The CDR3 sequence is 15 residues long. The trim removed 1 base at V and 5 bases at J, leaving 6 bases unmatched. The germline V gene has CDR1 SGHTA and CDR2 FQGNSA. CDR3 amino acids: CASSLVGQGTDEQYF. In DNA, the CDR3 is TGTGCCAGCAGCTTAGTTGGACAGGGGACGGACGAGCAGTACTTC.

This clonotype was counted only a few times. The rearrangement uses TRBV5-1 and TRBJ2-5; D ambiguous. V lost 5 bases and J 5 bases, leaving 16 bases between the germline ends. The CDR3 length is 14 residues. The V gene's germline CDR1 is SGHRS and CDR2 YFSETQ. CDR3 coding DNA: TGCGCCAGCAGGGAGCCCGCTTGGTGGGAGACCCAGTACTTC. Translating it yields CASREPAWWETQYF.

This chain joins TRBV11-3 and TRBJ2-2, with TRBD1 identical over 8 bases. CDR3 length: 16 amino acids. Germline trimming cut 1 base from V and 7 bases from J; bases unmatched to any gene: 8. The V gene's germline CDR1 is SGHNT and CDR2 YENEEA. The CDR3 sequence is CASSLAGQGFDGELFF. The CDR3 coding sequence is TGTGCCAGCAGCTTAGCAGGACAGGGTTTTGACGGGGAGCTGTTTTTT.

With regard to this clonotype: This sequence may be a read error, since a much larger clone differs from it by one base. The chain recombines TRBV7-2 with TRBJ1-1; D gene uncertain. Germline CDR1 is SGHTA and CDR2 is FQGNSA. V dropped 7 bases and J dropped 3 bases, with 21 bases sitting between them. The length of the CDR3 is 16 residues. CDR3 in amino acids: CASTTPVRRWYTEAFF. The CDR3 nucleotides are TGTGCCAGCACCACCCCAGTGCGGAGGTGGTACACTGAAGCTTTCTTT.

The V and J genes are TRBV19 and TRBJ1-1, with D possibly matching TRBD1 (5 bases). Per the germline V gene, CDR1 is LNHDA and CDR2 is SQIVND (reference sequence). The CDR3 sequence is 14 residues long. V lost 6 bases and J lost 3, with 14 bases in between. CDR3 loop: CASSLRGSHTEAFF. Written as DNA, the CDR3 is TGTGCCAGTAGCCTACGGGGCTCACACACTGAAGCTTTCTTT.

The V call is TRBV6-2 or TRBV6-3, the J call TRBJ2-7; no clear D. Germline V gene lookup returns CDR1 MNHEY and CDR2 SVGEGT. The CDR3 length is 13 residues. The V end lost 2 bases, the J end lost 3 bases, and 8 bases lay between the germline ends. The chain's CDR3 is CASSYRASYEQYV. Written as DNA, the CDR3 is TGTGCCAGCAGTTACCGGGCCAGCTACGAGCAGTACGTC.

This clonotype has a handful of counts. The gene calls are TRBV6-6 and TRBJ2-7; 9 nucleotides align to TRBD1. The CDR3 has 16 residues. The germline gives CDR1 MNHNY, CDR2 SVGAGI (reference sequence). V trimming: 2 bases; J trimming: 5 bases; junction bases outside the gene matches: 10. The CDR3, as DNA: TGTGCCAGCAGTTACCTTGGCGGGACAGGGATCCACGAGCAGTACTTC. It is translated as CASSYLGGTGIHEQYF.

In its sample, this clonotype was seen a few times. The chain recombines TRBV12-3 or TRBV12-4 with TRBJ1-6; D remains ambiguous. The CDR3 is 14 residues long. Trimming took 3 bases from V and 4 from J, leaving 7 bases between them. The CDR3 loop reads CASSFGQYNSPLHF. The CDR3 bases are TGTGCCAGCAGTTTCGGCCAGTATAATTCACCCCTCCACTTT.

A few counts support this clonotype. This rearrangement joins TRBV10-2 to TRBJ2-7, with 8 positions matching TRBD1. The CDR3 covers 17 residues. The germline V gene has CDR1 WSHSY and CDR2 SAAADI. V trimming: 0 bases; J trimming: 3 bases; junction bases outside the gene matches: 10. The CDR3 bases are TGCGCCAGCAGTGAGTCGTCGACGGACAGGGCAGACTACGAGCAGTACTTC. It codes for CASSESSTDRADYEQYF.

V gene TRBV29-1 combines with J gene TRBJ2-1; 7 bases line up with TRBD2. Germline CDR1 is SQVTM and CDR2 is ANQGSEA. The junction had 20 bases not matched to a gene; V was cut back by 6 bases and J by 3 bases. This CDR3 has 18 amino acids. CDR3 sequence reads: CSVVPPTLLAGDYNEQFF. The CDR3 DNA sequence: TGCAGCGTCGTACCCCCAACCCTTCTGGCGGGGGACTACAATGAGCAGTTCTTC.

This clonotype was seen a few times. The CDR3 reads CSARVGQELPETQYF. For the CDR3, the DNA is TGCAGCGCCCGGGTCGGACAGGAGCTACCAGAGACCCAGTACTTC. This chain connects TRBV29-1 to TRBJ2-5; 7 bases map to TRBD1. CDR1 and CDR2 from the germline V gene are SQVTM and ANQGSEA. With V trimmed by 7 bases and J by 4 bases, 15 bases remained unmatched. CDR3 length equals 15 residues.